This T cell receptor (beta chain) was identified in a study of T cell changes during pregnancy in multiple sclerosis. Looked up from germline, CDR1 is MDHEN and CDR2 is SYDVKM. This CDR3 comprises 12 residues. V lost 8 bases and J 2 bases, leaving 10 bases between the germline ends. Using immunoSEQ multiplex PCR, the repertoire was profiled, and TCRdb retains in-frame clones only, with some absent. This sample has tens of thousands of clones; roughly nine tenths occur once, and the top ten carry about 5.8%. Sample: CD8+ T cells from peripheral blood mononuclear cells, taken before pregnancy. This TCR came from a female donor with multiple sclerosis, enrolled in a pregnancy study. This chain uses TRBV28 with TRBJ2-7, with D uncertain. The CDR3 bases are TGTGCCAGCTGCTTCAGAACCTACGAGCAGTACTTC. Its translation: CASCFRTYEQYF.